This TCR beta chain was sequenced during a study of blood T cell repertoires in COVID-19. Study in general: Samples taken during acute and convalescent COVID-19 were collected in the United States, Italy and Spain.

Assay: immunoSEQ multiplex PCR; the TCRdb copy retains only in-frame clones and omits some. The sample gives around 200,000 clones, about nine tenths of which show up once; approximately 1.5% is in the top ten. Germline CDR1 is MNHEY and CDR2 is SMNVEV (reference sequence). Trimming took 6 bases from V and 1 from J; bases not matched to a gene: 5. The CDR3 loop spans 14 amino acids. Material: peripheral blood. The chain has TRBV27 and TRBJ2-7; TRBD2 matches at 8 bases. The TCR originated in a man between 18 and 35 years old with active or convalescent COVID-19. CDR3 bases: TGTGCCAGCAGCTATAGCGGGGAGTCCTACGAGCAGTACTTC. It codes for CASSYSGESYEQYF.